The 21 T cell receptor beta chains below come from one sample, sequenced in a study of T cells in Graves' hyperthyroidism and ophthalmopathy. Template material for amplifying TCR beta CDR3 regions consisted of RNA transcripts. The HTBI set primed first-round TCR CDR3 RT-PCR. TCRdb re-called the multiplex PCR reads through MiXCR, storing one row per CDR3 protein. Here the sample spans roughly 98,000 distinct CDR3 sequences, around 40% being singletons. The sample consisted of peripheral blood or thyroid tissue (not recorded which). Source of these receptors: a woman aged 25 to 39 with Graves' hyperthyroidism.

This clonotype was seen just once. This chain uses TRBV9 with TRBJ1-5; D is unclear. The CDR3 has 14 amino acids. The V end lost 5 bases, the J end lost 14 bases, and 23 bases lay between the germline ends. Per the germline V gene, CDR1 is SGDLS and CDR2 is YYNGEE. CDR3 region: CASSDPSGSSDEHF. The CDR3 nucleotides are TGTGCCAGCAGTGATCCTAGCGGGAGTTCGGACGAGCATTTT. Full variable domain (rest looked up from reference TRBV9 and TRBJ1-5): DSGVTQTPKHLITATGQRVTLRCSPRSGDLSVYWYQQSLDQGLQFLIQYYNGEERAKGNILERFSAQQFPDLHSELNLSSLELGDSALYFCASSDPSGSSDEHFGDGTRLSIL.

The chain recombines TRBV28 with TRBJ2-7; TRBD2 might be the D (6 bases). V was pared by 4 bases and J by 2 bases, with 18 bases between. CDR1 and CDR2 (germline): MDHEN, SYDVKM. The CDR3 loop spans 16 amino acids. The CDR3 loop is CASSWDSGETAYEQYF. The CDR3 region has the DNA TGTGCCAGCAGTTGGGATTCGGGAGAAACAGCCTACGAGCAGTACTTC.

V usage is TRBV24-1 and J usage is TRBJ1-5; maybe TRBD1 (5 bases). Trimming cost V 8 bases and J 0 bases, with 22 bases left between them. Germline CDR1 is KGHDR and CDR2 is SFDVKD. This CDR3 contains 18 residues. The CDR3, as DNA: TGTGCCACCAATGAAGGGATGTCGGGGGGAAATAGCAATCAGCCCCAGCATTTT. Protein: CATNEGMSGGNSNQPQHF.

The chain uses TRBV20-1 and TRBJ2-5; 13 nucleotides align to TRBD2. The germline V gene encodes CDR1 DFQATT and CDR2 SNEGSKA (reference sequence). The V gene end was trimmed by 3 bases and the J gene end by 8 bases; junction bases not matched to a gene: 6. There are 14 residues in the CDR3. This CDR3 is CSASGTSGIGTQYF. In nucleotides, the CDR3 is TGCAGTGCTAGTGGGACTAGCGGGATCGGTACCCAGTACTTC.

The table lists this clonotype with many counts. The chain is built from TRBV20-1 and TRBJ2-7, with 8 bases aligning to TRBD2. The CDR3 has 19 amino acids. Trimming cost V 7 bases and J 2 bases; bases outside gene matches: 25. Germline V lookup: CDR1 DFQATT, CDR2 SNEGSKA (reference sequence). The CDR3 DNA sequence: TGCAGTGGAATACCTGCTAGCGGGTCTTCCCATGACACCCCCTACGAGCAGTACTTC. It yields the protein CSGIPASGSSHDTPYEQYF.

This clonotype was seen at least ten times. The J gene is TRBJ2-6, the V gene TRBV5-4, with D possibly being TRBD1 (6 bases). Germline V gene data show CDR1 as SGHNT and CDR2 as YYREEE (reference sequence). Trimming removed 5 bases from V and 4 bases from J, with 19 bases in between. The CDR3 has 17 amino acids. The DNA for the CDR3 is TGTGCCAGCAGTCATACAGGCCAGGGGTTAGGGGCCAACGTCCTGACTTTC. It is translated as CASSHTGQGLGANVLTF.

This sequence joins TRBV7-3 and TRBJ2-5; D remains ambiguous. This CDR3 has 14 residues. V gave up 5 bases and J gave up 1 base, with 11 bases separating them. Germline CDR1 reads SGHTA; CDR2 reads FQGTGA. This chain's CDR3 is CASSEDQRQETQYF. The DNA for the CDR3 is TGTGCCAGCAGCGAAGACCAGCGCCAAGAGACCCAGTACTTC.

This clonotype was detected many times. The chain employs TRBV4-2 and TRBJ1-3; no clear D. With 4 bases removed from V and 8 bases from J, the gap between germline ends came to 9 bases. The length of the CDR3 is 12 residues. Germline V gives CDR1 LGHNA, CDR2 YNFKEQ. This CDR3 reads CASSREADTIYF. In DNA, the CDR3 is TGTGCCAGCAGCCGAGAGGCAGACACCATATATTTT.

This sequence joins TRBV2 and TRBJ2-2, with TRBD2 matching over 7 bases. The germline V gene encodes CDR1 SNHLY and CDR2 FYNNEI. Unmatched junction bases numbered 13, after V lost 11 bases and J lost 4 bases. CDR3 length: 15 residues. CDR3 coding DNA: TGTGCCGGCACCCTAGTGGGAGGGAGCACCGGGGAGCTGTTTTTT. Protein sequence: CAGTLVGGSTGELFF.

This clonotype occurred many times. This chain connects TRBV7-6 to TRBJ1-1; no definite D call. Trimming pared 4 bases from V and 2 bases from J, leaving 11 bases between. CDR1 is SGHVS and CDR2 is FNYEAQ in the germline V gene. This CDR3 comprises 14 residues. The CDR3: CASSWRTDNTEAFF. In DNA, the CDR3 is TGTGCCAGCAGCTGGAGGACTGACAACACTGAAGCTTTCTTT.

V is TRBV28 and J is TRBJ2-7, with 8 nucleotides matching TRBD2. J gave up 3 bases and V 3 bases, and 10 bases lay outside the gene matches. Germline loops: CDR1 MDHEN, CDR2 SYDVKM. The CDR3 sequence is 16 residues long. CDR3 sequence (DNA): TGTGCCAGCAGTTTCGTTTCCCGGGAGGGAGGCTACGAGCAGTACTTC. Translating it yields CASSFVSREGGYEQYF.

This clonotype showed up many times. The chain recombines TRBV2 with TRBJ2-2; TRBD2 matches 9 bases. Germline CDR1 reads SNHLY; CDR2 reads FYNNEI. The CDR3 has 14 residues. The V segment lost 8 bases and the J segment 0 bases; nucleotides outside the gene matches: 1. In DNA, the CDR3 is TGTGCCAGCCAGCGGGAGGCGAACACCGGGGAGCTGTTTTTT. Translated, it gives CASQREANTGELFF.

This clonotype was seen only a few times. This chain connects TRBV2 to TRBJ2-7; 11 bases are shared with TRBD2. After removal of 2 bases from V and 6 bases from J, the junction contained 6 bases not matched to a gene. In germline, CDR1 is SNHLY, CDR2 FYNNEI. This CDR3 has 15 residues. The CDR3 sequence: CASSEFTSGRGEQYF. The CDR3, as DNA: TGTGCCAGCAGTGAATTTACTAGCGGGAGAGGCGAGCAGTACTTC.

The chain carries TRBV9 and TRBJ2-3; 9 bases fit TRBD2. Germline V gene sequence: CDR1 SGDLS, CDR2 YYNGEE. V was pared by 3 bases and J by 2 bases, with 1 base of the junction left unmatched. The CDR3 covers 14 residues. CDR3 loop: CASSAGLATDTQYF. CDR3 coding DNA: TGTGCCAGCAGCGCGGGACTAGCCACAGATACGCAGTATTTT.

J is TRBJ1-1 and V is TRBV10-3; D possibly corresponds to TRBD1 (6 bases). The CDR3 spans 14 residues. Germline V gene sequence: CDR1 ENHRY, CDR2 SYGVKD. Trimming took off 8 bases at V and 2 bases at J, with 15 bases between the two ends. CDR3 protein: CAISRGQENTEAFF. The DNA for the CDR3 is TGTGCCATCTCGAGGGGACAAGAAAACACTGAAGCTTTCTTT.

This clonotype was observed at least ten times. The chain is built from TRBV5-1 and TRBJ2-2, with a tentative D call TRBD2 (5 bases). The germline V gene has CDR1 SGHRS and CDR2 YFSETQ. Trimming stripped 7 bases from V and 4 bases from J, with 14 bases between. There are 14 residues in the CDR3. In DNA, the CDR3 is TGCGCCAGCGGATGGACTCCCCTCACCGGGGAGCTGTTTTTT. Translation gives CASGWTPLTGELFF.

The V and J genes are TRBV7-9 and TRBJ1-4, with D tentatively TRBD1 (5 bases). Looked up from germline, CDR1 is SEHNR and CDR2 is FQNEAQ (reference sequence). The CDR3 extends over 22 amino acids. Trimming left V 5 bases short and J 12 bases short, with 43 bases between. The CDR3 is CASSQFIRDGAPIDSVDEELFF. The CDR3 nucleotides are TGTGCCAGCAGCCAATTCATCCGGGACGGTGCTCCGATTGACTCTGTTGATGAGGAACTGTTTTTT.

This clonotype was counted ten times or more. One junction end does not reproduce the germline sequence, and a read error may be involved. The chain is built from TRBV5-1 and TRBJ1-5; D remains ambiguous. CDR1 and CDR2 from the germline V gene are SGHRS and YFSETQ. This CDR3 region has 15 residues. The CDR3 DNA sequence: TGCACCAGCAGCTTGGTCGGAGGGCTGGGTCAGCCCCAGCATTTT. Its translation: CTSSLVGGLGQPQHF. The variable domain in full, with the rest retrieved from reference TRBV5-1 and TRBJ1-5, is KAGVTQTPRYLIKTRGQQVTLSCSPISGHRSVSWYQQTPGQGLQFLFEYFSETQRNKGNFPGRFSGRQFSNSRSEMNVSTLELGDSALYLCTSSLVGGLGQPQHFGDGTRLSIL.

Many counts were recorded for this clonotype. The gene calls are TRBV20-1 and TRBJ1-1; possibly TRBD1 for D (5 bases). Per germline, CDR1 DFQATT and CDR2 SNEGSKA (reference sequence). CDR3 length: 15 amino acids. V lost 5 bases, J lost 4 bases, and 20 bases lay in between. The CDR3 region is CSASGPYVGGTEAFF. DNA of the CDR3: TGCAGTGCTTCTGGACCGTATGTGGGGGGCACTGAAGCTTTCTTT.

Comments on this clonotype: Given the absence of the conserved phenylalanine or tryptophan at the CDR3 end, a read error is likely. This chain links TRBV6-5 with TRBJ2-7, with D uncertain. Germline V gene lookup returns CDR1 MNHEY and CDR2 SVGAGI. Trimming removed 4 bases at V and 6 bases at J, with 13 bases between. The CDR3 contains 13 residues. The CDR3 bases are TGTGCCAGCAGTTTTAGATCCCCCTTCGAGCAGTACTCC. It yields the protein CASSFRSPFEQYS.

This clonotype was seen once. This rearrangement joins TRBV12-3 or TRBV12-4 to TRBJ2-6; the D is unclear. The CDR3 sequence is 17 residues long. V lost 6 bases to trimming and J lost 2 bases, with 17 bases between them. The CDR3 coding sequence is TGTGCCAGCAGGACGGGCAGAGGAGTCGCTGGGGCCAACGTCCTGACTTTC. Translation gives CASRTGRGVAGANVLTF.